This is a list of T cell receptor beta chains from one sample in a study of cytomegalovirus exposure and HLA in healthy donors. Only in-frame clones appear in the TCRdb table, and some are missing; sequencing was by immunoSEQ multiplex PCR. The sample includes roughly 200,000 clones, 9.5% of them seen just once. The sample consisted of PBMCs. Receptors originate from a woman under 40 in good health and CMV-seropositive. Each CDR3 is given with its conserved first and last residue. The order of the fields is V gene, J gene, CDR3 protein.

TRBV19,TRBJ2-2,CASSLPGLANTGELFF
TRBV25-1,TRBJ1-6,CASSSNRQFYMGNSPLHF
TRBV4-1,TRBJ2-2,CASSQNRGGAANTGELFF
TRBV27,TRBJ1-2,CASRLTGGGGYTF
TRBV21-1,TRBJ1-5,CASRNLMTGGNQPQHF
TRBV7-9,TRBJ2-4,CASSPWETGRTAKNIQYF
TRBV7-9,TRBJ1-1,CASSSRDRGKFGAEAFF
TRBV5-1,TRBJ2-4,CASRPTGVNIQYF
TRBV2,TRBJ2-7,CASSAGAYEQYF
TRBV4-1,TRBJ2-5,CASSQAPGALSETQYF
TRBV18,TRBJ2-3,CASSPRQGSNTDTQYF
TRBV11-1,TRBJ1-1,CASSSIGTVNTEAFF
TRBV2,TRBJ1-4,CASRIDRDAEKLFF
TRBV9,TRBJ1-2,CASRYLPRDNGYTF
TRBV5-6,TRBJ1-3,CASRLEAGGNTIYF
TRBV10-3,TRBJ1-1,CAIGTTENTEAFF
TRBV2,TRBJ2-1,CAGGTSGYNEQFF
TRBV7-9,TRBJ2-3,CASSLAGLTTDTQYF
TRBV6-1,TRBJ1-1,CASSEARYTEAFF
TRBV5-1,TRBJ2-5,CASSLGDSEETQYF
TRBV7-8,TRBJ2-1,CASSLAAYLDEQFF
TRBV5-1,TRBJ2-2,CASSSPGLAGGTHPGELFF
TRBV7-2,TRBJ2-5,CASSLVRRLLETQYF
TRBV5-1,TRBJ1-2,CASSLREGDYGYTF
TRBV18,TRBJ2-5,CASSPTQGQETQYF
TRBV30,TRBJ1-1,CAWSVLKLVRVSTEAFF
TRBV2,TRBJ1-4,CASSTQGIVNEKLFF
TRBV2,TRBJ2-2,CASSEYGHLYGELFF
TRBV7-6,TRBJ2-3,CASSPFSGTDTQYF
TRBV4-1,TRBJ2-2,CASSQPGFGGGTTGELFF
TRBV28,TRBJ2-3,CASSLRLAWADTQYF